Each of the 30 T cell receptor beta chains below was sequenced from the same sample in a study of T cells after yellow fever vaccination. TCRdb recomputed calls from the 5' RACE reads with MiXCR, one row per CDR3 protein. The repertoire holds approximately 510,000 distinct CDR3 sequences, with 21% as singletons. Sample: PBMCs, taken 20 to 25 days after the first yellow fever vaccination. The source is a man aged 18 to 29 who received the YFV17D yellow fever vaccine.

This clonotype was found a few times. V gene TRBV7-6 combines with J gene TRBJ1-1, with a weak D call TRBD1 (6 bases). CDR3 length equals 15 residues. Trimming cost V 2 bases and J 1 base, with 11 bases left between them. CDR1 and CDR2 from the germline V gene are SGHVS and FNYEAQ. CDR3 in amino acids: CASSLRGAPNTEAFF. The DNA of the CDR3 is TGTGCCAGCAGCTTAAGGGGGGCTCCGAACACTGAAGCTTTCTTT. The full variable domain, rest sourced from reference TRBV7-6 and TRBJ1-1, is GAGVSQSPRYKVTKRGQDVALRCDPISGHVSLYWYRQALGQGPEFLTYFNYEAQQDKSGLPNDRFSAERPEGSISTLTIQRTEQRDSAMYRCASSLRGAPNTEAFFGQGTRLTVV.

This clonotype was counted between two and nine times. The V call is TRBV6-6, the J call TRBJ1-2, with a tentative D call TRBD1 (5 bases). CDR3 size: 14 residues. Trimming removed 0 bases from V and 6 bases from J, with 11 bases in between. Germline CDR1 and CDR2: MNHNY and SVGAGI (reference sequence). The CDR3 reads CASSYSKTDDGYTF. The CDR3 DNA reads as TGTGCCAGCAGTTACTCGAAGACAGATGATGGCTACACCTTC.

This clonotype was seen more than once but under ten times. V usage is TRBV10-3 and J usage is TRBJ2-1, with D possibly TRBD2 on 5 matching bases. The CDR3 extends over 13 amino acids. With 7 bases removed from V and 0 bases from J, the gap between germline ends came to 7 bases. The V gene's germline CDR1 is ENHRY and CDR2 SYGVKD. CDR3 region: CAITGNSYNEQFF. Written as DNA, the CDR3 is TGTGCCATCACGGGAAACTCCTACAATGAGCAGTTCTTC.

The chain carries TRBV2 and TRBJ1-5; the D is unclear. Germline assignment: CDR1 SNHLY and CDR2 FYNNEI. The CDR3 runs to 14 residues. Trimming pared 2 bases from V and 7 bases from J, leaving 12 bases between. CDR3 DNA: TGTGCCAGCAGTGAAAGGCAGGAAAACCAGCCCCAGCATTTT. This codes for CASSERQENQPQHF.

This clonotype turned up a few times. The chain carries TRBV5-1 and TRBJ2-2; 9 bases align to TRBD2. The CDR3 loop spans 16 amino acids. From germline, CDR1 is SGHRS and CDR2 YFSETQ. The V and J ends lost 1 base and 6 bases, in that order; junction bases with no gene match: 7. The CDR3 is CASSLSQRGVPGELFF. CDR3 DNA: TGCGCCAGCAGCTTGTCCCAGCGGGGGGTTCCCGGGGAGCTGTTTTTT.

The chain uses TRBV5-1 and TRBJ2-2; D may match TRBD1 or TRBD2 (5 bases each). The V end lost 4 bases, the J end lost 6 bases, and 16 bases lay between the germline ends. Germline CDR1 SGHRS, CDR2 YFSETQ. The CDR3 has 15 amino acids. CDR3 amino acids: CASSPGTVTPGELFF. The DNA of the CDR3 is TGCGCCAGCAGCCCCGGGACCGTCACTCCCGGGGAGCTGTTTTTT. Full variable domain (missing parts from reference TRBV5-1 and TRBJ2-2): KAGVTQTPRYLIKTRGQQVTLSCSPISGHRSVSWYQQTPGQGLQFLFEYFSETQRNKGNFPGRFSGRQFSNSRSEMNVSTLELGDSALYLCASSPGTVTPGELFFGEGSRLTVL.

This rearrangement joins TRBV6-2 or TRBV6-3 to TRBJ2-7, with 7 nucleotides matching TRBD1. Per the germline V gene, CDR1 is MNHEY and CDR2 is SVGEGT. V shed 2 bases, J shed 3 bases, and the junction held 10 bases outside the gene matches. The CDR3 totals 16 residues. The CDR3 coding sequence is TGTGCCAGCAGTTACAGGGGGCGTGGGACAGACTACGAGCAGTACTTC. It yields the protein CASSYRGRGTDYEQYF.

This clonotype was counted only a few times. This sequence joins TRBV9 and TRBJ1-2; a possible D gene is TRBD1 (6 bases). Trimming pared 3 bases from V and 6 bases from J, leaving 15 bases between. The length of the CDR3 is 14 residues. Germline V gene sequence: CDR1 SGDLS, CDR2 YYNGEE. The CDR3 region has the DNA TGTGCCAGCAGCGCCTCGGGACAAGTTAATGGCTACACCTTC. It specifies CASSASGQVNGYTF.

The rearrangement joins TRBV24-1 to TRBJ1-2; no clear D. Germline-derived CDR1 and CDR2 are KGHDR and SFDVKD. Trimming took off 4 bases at V and 5 bases at J, with 7 bases between the two ends. This CDR3 comprises 12 residues. Here the CDR3 reads CATSDWGYGYTF. The CDR3 coding sequence is TGTGCCACCAGTGACTGGGGTTATGGCTACACCTTC.

The V gene is TRBV14, the J gene TRBJ2-3; the D is unclear. Trimming took 3 bases from V and 0 from J, leaving 13 bases between them. The V gene's germline CDR1 is SGHDN and CDR2 FVKESK. This CDR3 has 16 amino acids. The CDR3 nucleotides are TGTGCCAGCAGCCACGAGTCTCTCGCTAGCACAGATACGCAGTATTTT. Translated, it gives CASSHESLASTDTQYF.

This clonotype turned up a few times. This sequence joins TRBV29-1 and TRBJ1-1, with unresolved D. Looked up from germline, CDR1 is SQVTM and CDR2 is ANQGSEA. The V end lost 4 bases, the J end lost 11 bases, and 20 bases lay between the germline ends. This CDR3 is 13 amino acids long. The CDR3: CSVVKFRTWKAFF. The CDR3 DNA follows: TGCAGCGTTGTAAAGTTTCGCACTTGGAAGGCTTTCTTT.

This clonotype was seen a few times. V gene TRBV7-9 combines with J gene TRBJ2-3; perhaps D is TRBD1 or TRBD2 (5 bases each). This CDR3 is 16 amino acids long. Germline V gives CDR1 SEHNR, CDR2 FQNEAQ (reference sequence). The ends were cut back, 1 base at V and 2 bases at J, with 13 bases in the middle. The CDR3 bases are TGTGCCAGCAGCTTAGTGGGACCTAGCACCACAGATACGCAGTATTTT. Amino acids: CASSLVGPSTTDTQYF.

The chain uses TRBV6-1 and TRBJ1-2; D remains unclear. Per the germline V gene, CDR1 is MNHNS and CDR2 is SASEGT. Trimming took 5 bases from V and 3 from J, leaving 13 bases between them. This CDR3 comprises 14 residues. Here the CDR3 DNA reads TGTGCCAGCAGTCGGAGGTATGAGGACTATGGCTACACCTTC. Encoded protein: CASSRRYEDYGYTF.

The CDR3 bases are TGCAGCGGGAGCGGGGGGCCCAGCACAGATACGCAGTATTTT. Translation: CSGSGGPSTDTQYF. This rearrangement joins TRBV29-1 to TRBJ2-3; 9 bases match TRBD2. This CDR3 comprises 14 residues. Germline V gene sequence: CDR1 SQVTM, CDR2 ANQGSEA. The ends lost 7 bases at V and 0 bases at J; junction bases unmatched: 5.

The chain is built from TRBV5-1 and TRBJ1-4; possible D gene TRBD1, 6 bases. The V end lost 0 bases, the J end lost 12 bases, and 18 bases lay between the germline ends. This CDR3 region has 15 residues. The germline V gene has CDR1 SGHRS and CDR2 YFSETQ. The CDR3 is CASSLEGGYGEELFF. The CDR3 DNA reads as TGCGCCAGCAGCTTGGAAGGGGGTTATGGTGAGGAACTGTTTTTT.

This clonotype has a handful of counts. The V call is TRBV10-3, the J call TRBJ2-7; D unresolved. CDR1 and CDR2 (germline): ENHRY, SYGVKD. This CDR3 is 12 amino acids long. V lost 2 bases, J lost 5 bases, and 7 bases lay in between. In DNA, the CDR3 is TGTGCCATCAGTGAGGCTGGGGACGAGCAGTACGTC. Translation: CAISEAGDEQYV.

The chain uses TRBV6-1 and TRBJ1-2; 10 bases align to TRBD1. CDR1 is MNHNS, CDR2 SASEGT, per germline. Trimming cost V 6 bases and J 0 bases; bases outside gene matches: 4. This CDR3 comprises 15 residues. CDR3 sequence: CASRGTGVSNYGYTF. The DNA for the CDR3 is TGTGCCAGCAGGGGGACAGGGGTGTCTAACTATGGCTACACCTTC.

The chain recombines TRBV20-1 with TRBJ2-7, with 8 bases identical to TRBD2. This CDR3 contains 16 residues. V shed 4 bases and J 0 bases; nucleotides not matched to a gene: 11. The V gene's germline CDR1 is DFQATT and CDR2 SNEGSKA (reference sequence). The CDR3 loop reads CSAIDYQRGFSYEQYV. In nucleotides, the CDR3 is TGCAGTGCTATTGATTACCAGCGGGGGTTCTCCTACGAGCAGTACGTC.

Only a few counts were recorded for this clonotype. V and J are TRBV7-2 and TRBJ1-2; 9 bases fit TRBD1. Germline V gene sequence: CDR1 SGHTA, CDR2 FQGNSA. The CDR3 runs 14 residues. With V trimmed by 7 bases and J by 2 bases, 5 bases remained unmatched. As DNA, the CDR3 is TGTGCCAGCACCCTGACAGGGGGAAACTATGGCTACACCTTC. Amino acids: CASTLTGGNYGYTF.

The chain combines TRBV29-1 with TRBJ2-1, with 8 bases matching TRBD2. Germline CDR1 reads SQVTM; CDR2 reads ANQGSEA. The CDR3 totals 15 residues. V lost 6 bases, J lost 5 bases, and 12 bases stayed unmatched. CDR3 region: CSVPPTAGVNNEQFF. The CDR3 DNA reads as TGCAGCGTCCCCCCCACAGCGGGGGTAAACAATGAGCAGTTCTTC.

This clonotype has at least ten counts. The chain uses TRBV30 and TRBJ2-3, with 8 bases matching TRBD2. Germline loops: CDR1 GTSNPN, CDR2 SVGIG (reference sequence). This CDR3 has 15 residues. J was trimmed by 5 bases and V by 5 bases; bases with no gene match: 12. DNA of the CDR3: TGTGCCTGGCATAGCGGGGAAACCCAAATAGATACGCAGTATTTT. Encoded protein: CAWHSGETQIDTQYF.

This clonotype came up once. The chain combines TRBV25-1 with TRBJ1-6; D is unclear. The germline gives CDR1 MGHDK, CDR2 SYGVNS. V lost 5 bases and J lost 9, with 17 bases in between. CDR3 length: 15 amino acids. CDR3 protein: CASSLRTVRSSPLHF. In DNA form, the CDR3 reads TGTGCCAGCAGTTTGAGGACGGTCCGTTCTTCACCCCTCCACTTT. The full variable domain, in which reference TRBV25-1 and TRBJ1-6 provide the parts outside the CDR3, is EADIYQTPRYLVIGTGKKITLECSQTMGHDKMYWYQQDPGMELHLIHYSYGVNSTEKGDLSSESTVSRIRTEHFPLTLESARPSHTSQYLCASSLRTVRSSPLHFGNGTRLTVT.

This clonotype was detected only a few times. The chain uses TRBV7-9 and TRBJ2-5; 9 bases map to TRBD2. The trim removed 3 bases at V and 5 bases at J, leaving 7 bases unmatched. This CDR3 spans 15 amino acids. In germline, CDR1 is SEHNR, CDR2 FQNEAQ (reference sequence). For the CDR3, the DNA is TGTGCCAGCAGCTTGGGGACTAGCCCGAGGGAGACCCAGTACTTC. Protein product: CASSLGTSPRETQYF.

The rearrangement joins TRBV24-1 to TRBJ2-3; a possible D gene is TRBD1 (6 bases). There are 14 residues in the CDR3. The germline CDR1 and CDR2 sequences are KGHDR and SFDVKD. Trimming pared 4 bases from V and 4 bases from J, leaving 11 bases between. Here the CDR3 reads CATSDTGTPDTQYF. The CDR3 nucleotides read TGTGCCACCAGTGACACAGGGACCCCAGATACGCAGTATTTT.

The CDR3 protein is CASSSDRVVNVLTF. The DNA of the CDR3 is TGTGCCAGCAGCTCCGACAGGGTAGTCAACGTCCTGACTTTC. The chain employs TRBV11-2 and TRBJ2-6; TRBD1 matches 7 bases. J gave up 9 bases and V 4 bases, and 6 bases lay outside the gene matches. CDR1 and CDR2 from the germline V gene are SGHAT and FQNNGV. The CDR3 is 14 residues long.

The chain uses TRBV5-4 and TRBJ2-7, with a weak D call TRBD1 (6 bases). Germline loops: CDR1 SGHNT, CDR2 YYREEE (reference sequence). Trimming stripped 4 bases from V and 3 bases from J, with 14 bases between. The CDR3 has 14 amino acids. CDR3 sequence: CASSGGNRHYEQYF. CDR3 DNA: TGTGCCAGCAGCGGGGGCAATAGACACTACGAGCAGTACTTC.

The chain joins TRBV5-6 to TRBJ2-2; D gene uncertain. Germline loops: CDR1 SGHDT, CDR2 YYEEEE. The CDR3 contains 15 residues. The V and J ends lost 3 bases and 0 bases respectively, with 9 bases between them. The CDR3 sequence: CASSSASANTGELFF. The CDR3 DNA follows: TGTGCCAGCAGCTCCGCATCGGCGAACACCGGGGAGCTGTTTTTT.

V usage is TRBV20-1 and J usage is TRBJ2-1; 9 nucleotides align to TRBD1. V trimming: 3 bases; J trimming: 7 bases; junction bases outside the gene matches: 13. Germline CDR1 is DFQATT and CDR2 is SNEGSKA (reference sequence). The CDR3 runs to 16 residues. The CDR3 loop reads CSASSPGTGFRNEQFF. The CDR3 coding sequence is TGCAGTGCTAGCTCCCCCGGGACAGGGTTTAGAAATGAGCAGTTCTTC.

J is TRBJ1-1 and V is TRBV3-1; D is unclear. The CDR3 sequence is 11 residues long. Germline assignment: CDR1 LGHDT and CDR2 YNNKEL (reference sequence). The germline V and J ends were trimmed by 1 base and 8 bases, with 5 bases remaining between them. CDR3 sequence: CASSQVTEAFF. CDR3 sequence (DNA): TGTGCCAGCAGCCAAGTGACAGAAGCTTTCTTT.

This chain connects TRBV5-4 to TRBJ2-7; 9 nucleotides agree with TRBD2. Germline V gives CDR1 SGHNT, CDR2 YYREEE (reference sequence). V was pared by 0 bases and J by 5 bases, with 6 bases of the junction left unmatched. This CDR3 comprises 15 residues. CDR3 nucleotide sequence: TGTGCCAGCAGCTTGGCGGCGGGGGGGCCTCACGAGCAGTACGTC. Protein: CASSLAAGGPHEQYV.